Below, 29 T cell receptor beta chains from the same sample are listed, as sequenced in a study of T cell clonotyping in hematopoietic cell transplantation. Using immunoSEQ multiplex PCR, the repertoire was profiled, and TCRdb retains in-frame clones only, with some absent. This sample has several thousand clones, with nearly 80% found just once. The sequenced sample was PBMCs, obtained 180 days after allogeneic stem cell transplant. The receptors come from a male patient between 40 and 49 years old who had an allogeneic stem cell transplant from a related donor, so the T cells may come from the graft donor. Some clones in this sample may be carry-over from other donors' samples.

The chain couples TRBV11-3 to TRBJ2-7; 10 nucleotides agree with TRBD2. This CDR3 is 13 amino acids long. Germline-derived CDR1 and CDR2 are SGHNT and YENEEA. V shed 4 bases, J shed 7 bases, and the junction held 4 bases outside the gene matches. The CDR3 DNA reads as TGTGCCAGCAGCTCCGAGCGGGGGGGAGAGCAGTACTTC. This codes for CASSSERGGEQYF.

The rearrangement uses TRBV11-2 and TRBJ1-2; D is possibly TRBD1 (5 bases). The CDR3 has 12 amino acids. With 3 bases removed from V and 5 bases from J, the gap between germline ends came to 7 bases. Germline V gene sequence: CDR1 SGHAT, CDR2 FQNNGV. CDR3 sequence reads: CASSLGGYGYTF. DNA of the CDR3: TGTGCCAGCAGCTTGGGGGGGTATGGCTACACCTTC.

This sequence joins TRBV7-2 and TRBJ2-3, with 7 bases that match TRBD1. J was trimmed by 3 bases and V by 5 bases; bases with no gene match: 5. The CDR3 runs to 14 residues. The germline gives CDR1 SGHTA, CDR2 FQGNSA. This chain's CDR3 is CASSPGQNTDTQYF. CDR3 DNA sequence: TGTGCCAGCAGCCCGGGACAGAATACAGATACGCAGTATTTT. Drawing the rest from reference TRBV7-2 and TRBJ2-3, the complete variable domain is GAGVSQSPSNKVTEKGKDVELRCDPISGHTALYWYRQSLGQGLEFLIYFQGNSAPDKSGLPSDRFSAERTGGSVSTLTIQRTQQEDSAVYLCASSPGQNTDTQYFGPGTRLTVL.

The rearrangement joins TRBV30 to TRBJ1-2; D not resolved. Trimming removed 2 bases from V and 0 bases from J, with 10 bases in between. Germline CDR1 and CDR2: GTSNPN and SVGIG (reference sequence). CDR3 size: 14 residues. CDR3 sequence (DNA): TGTGCCTGGAGTCAACACCGGACTAACTATGGCTACACCTTC. Amino acid sequence: CAWSQHRTNYGYTF.

The gene calls are TRBV4-3 and TRBJ1-5; unclear D gene. This CDR3 spans 15 amino acids. Germline CDR1 is LGHNA and CDR2 is YSLEER. Trimming took 3 bases from V and 2 from J, leaving 11 bases between them. This CDR3 is CASSQASTGNQPQHF. The CDR3 DNA follows: TGCGCCAGCAGCCAGGCTTCGACTGGCAATCAGCCCCAGCATTTT.

This clone was seen just once. This rearrangement joins TRBV7-2 to TRBJ2-7, with D possibly TRBD1 on 6 matching bases. The CDR3 totals 14 residues. Germline CDR1 reads SGHTA; CDR2 reads FQGNSA. V lost 5 bases and J lost 2, with 13 bases in between. CDR3 protein: CASSLQGTPYEQYF. The CDR3 region has the DNA TGTGCCAGCAGCCTACAGGGAACCCCCTACGAGCAGTACTTC.

V usage is TRBV4-3 and J usage is TRBJ2-5, with a weak D call TRBD1 (5 bases). The CDR3 totals 13 residues. The V end lost 1 base, the J end lost 7 bases, and 10 bases lay between the germline ends. The germline gives CDR1 LGHNA, CDR2 YSLEER. CDR3 sequence reads: CASSQVGVGTQYF. In DNA form, the CDR3 reads TGCGCCAGCAGCCAAGTAGGGGTAGGGACCCAGTACTTC.

This clone was seen just once. V and J are TRBV27 and TRBJ2-3, with 11 nucleotides matching TRBD2. V was clipped by 0 bases and J by 3 bases; unmatched bases: 5. The CDR3 extends over 17 amino acids. The germline V gene encodes CDR1 MNHEY and CDR2 SMNVEV (reference sequence). This chain's CDR3 is CASSLSVAGGWTDTQYF. CDR3 coding DNA: TGTGCCAGCAGTTTATCTGTAGCGGGGGGGTGGACAGATACGCAGTATTTT.

V is TRBV11-3 and J is TRBJ1-2; D call uncertain. V was shortened by 1 base and J by 2 bases, with 8 bases between the two germline ends. Germline V lookup: CDR1 SGHNT, CDR2 YENEEA. This CDR3 is 14 amino acids long. The DNA of the CDR3 is TGTGCCAGCAGCTTAGGGACCATCAACTATGGCTACACCTTC. Protein product: CASSLGTINYGYTF.

This rearrangement joins TRBV9 to TRBJ2-3; 7 bases map to TRBD1. After removal of 3 bases from V and 0 bases from J, the junction contained 4 bases not matched to a gene. CDR1 is SGDLS, CDR2 YYNGEE, per germline. This CDR3 spans 15 amino acids. The CDR3 loop is CASSGGQVSTDTQYF. The CDR3 DNA is TGTGCCAGCAGCGGTGGACAGGTTAGCACAGATACGCAGTATTTT. Full variable domain (outside the CDR3, taken from reference TRBV9 and TRBJ2-3): DSGVTQTPKHLITATGQRVTLRCSPRSGDLSVYWYQQSLDQGLQFLIQYYNGEERAKGNILERFSAQQFPDLHSELNLSSLELGDSALYFCASSGGQVSTDTQYFGPGTRLTVL.

The chain is built from TRBV28 and TRBJ2-1; D is uncertain. V was pared by 6 bases and J by 7 bases, with 7 bases between. The germline gives CDR1 MDHEN, CDR2 SYDVKM. The CDR3 runs to 11 residues. The CDR3 spells CASSLSNEQFF. As DNA, the CDR3 is TGTGCCAGCAGCCTGTCGAATGAGCAGTTCTTC. The full variable domain, rest sourced from reference TRBV28 and TRBJ2-1, is DVKVTQSSRYLVKRTGEKVFLECVQDMDHENMFWYRQDPGLGLRLIYFSYDVKMKEKGDIPEGYSVSREKKERFSLILESASTNQTSMYLCASSLSNEQFFGPGTRLTVL.

The V gene is TRBV27, the J gene TRBJ2-3, with 16 bases fitting TRBD2. This CDR3 has 21 residues. Losses at the gene ends were 3 bases for V and 0 bases for J; bases not matched to a gene: 12. Germline loops: CDR1 MNHEY, CDR2 SMNVEV (reference sequence). The CDR3 here is CASSFWGLAGGRGASTDTQYF. The CDR3 DNA is TGTGCCAGCAGTTTCTGGGGACTAGCGGGGGGGCGGGGTGCTAGCACAGATACGCAGTATTTT.

The chain carries TRBV11-3 and TRBJ2-5, with 7 bases identical to TRBD1. Germline V gene sequence: CDR1 SGHNT, CDR2 YENEEA. The CDR3 length is 16 residues. The V and J ends lost 5 bases and 5 bases, in that order; junction bases with no gene match: 14. The CDR3 DNA is TGTGCCAGCAGCCCCCCAGACAGGGAAGAGGGGGAGACCCAGTACTTC. It encodes CASSPPDREEGETQYF.

The gene calls are TRBV9 and TRBJ2-3; D not resolved. CDR1 is SGDLS and CDR2 is YYNGEE in the germline V gene. Trimming took 2 bases from V and 4 from J, leaving 5 bases between them. The CDR3 runs 12 residues. CDR3 sequence (DNA): TGTGCCAGCAGCGTTTACGCAGATACGCAGTATTTT. Encoded protein: CASSVYADTQYF.

This chain uses TRBV2 with TRBJ2-3, with D tentatively TRBD1 or TRBD2 (5 bases each). The CDR3 length is 15 residues. Trimming pared 6 bases from V and 0 bases from J, leaving 13 bases between. CDR1 SNHLY and CDR2 FYNNEI come from the germline V gene. CDR3 sequence (DNA): TGTGCCAGCAGCCCCGGGGCAACTAGCACAGATACGCAGTATTTT. Its protein product is CASSPGATSTDTQYF.

This clone is large by share. The chain links TRBV27 to TRBJ2-3; the D gene is possibly TRBD1 (5 bases). The germline gives CDR1 MNHEY, CDR2 SMNVEV (reference sequence). V was cut by 0 bases and J by 0 bases, with 13 bases left in between. The CDR3 spans 17 residues. As DNA, the CDR3 is TGTGCCAGCAGTTTATCGACCTTCAGGGCTAGCACAGATACGCAGTATTTT. The encoded protein is CASSLSTFRASTDTQYF.

The chain has TRBV7-9 and TRBJ1-1, with 7 nucleotides matching TRBD1. The V and J ends lost 2 bases and 5 bases, in that order; junction bases with no gene match: 5. The CDR3 totals 14 residues. The germline gives CDR1 SEHNR, CDR2 FQNEAQ (reference sequence). The CDR3 DNA sequence: TGTGCCAGCAGCTTAAAGGGGGCTCCTACTGAAGCTTTCTTT. Its protein is CASSLKGAPTEAFF.

The V gene is TRBV7-9, the J gene TRBJ1-1; possibly TRBD1 for D (6 bases). Germline CDR1 is SEHNR and CDR2 is FQNEAQ (reference sequence). Trimming took 4 bases from V and 6 from J, leaving 18 bases between them. The CDR3 totals 15 residues. DNA for the CDR3: TGTGCCAGCAGCTCAGAGATCGGGGGCCCGGCTGAAGCTTTCTTT. Translated, it gives CASSSEIGGPAEAFF.

This chain links TRBV7-2 with TRBJ1-3, with 9 bases identical to TRBD1. The germline V gene encodes CDR1 SGHTA and CDR2 FQGNSA. V dropped 5 bases and J dropped 7; count of bases not matched to a gene: 9. There are 15 residues in the CDR3. The CDR3 DNA reads TGTGCCAGCAGCGCACAGGGGGCCGGTGGCAACACCATATATTTT. Protein product: CASSAQGAGGNTIYF.

This sequence joins TRBV28 and TRBJ2-1; perhaps D is TRBD1 or TRBD2 (5 bases each). The CDR3 spans 17 residues. V was clipped by 6 bases and J by 0 bases, with 18 bases between them. Germline CDR1 is MDHEN and CDR2 is SYDVKM. The chain's CDR3 is CASSPGPGRSSYNEQFF. The CDR3 bases are TGTGCCAGCAGCCCCGGCCCGGGACGTAGCTCCTACAATGAGCAGTTCTTC.

In its sample, this clone was seen once. The rearrangement links TRBV7-8 to TRBJ1-6, with D possibly TRBD1 on 5 matching bases. V dropped 1 base and J dropped 5 bases, with 9 bases sitting between them. The CDR3 loop spans 15 amino acids. Germline lookup yields CDR1 SGHVS and CDR2 FQNEAQ. CDR3 nucleotide sequence: TGTGCCAGCAGCTTAGTAGGGACCGATAATTCACCCCTCCACTTT. It is translated as CASSLVGTDNSPLHF.

The V call is TRBV5-1, the J call TRBJ2-7; D gene uncertain. This CDR3 comprises 14 residues. Germline V gives CDR1 SGHRS, CDR2 YFSETQ. With 3 bases removed from V and 2 bases from J, the gap between germline ends came to 12 bases. CDR3 amino acids: CASSSTERPYEQYF. CDR3 sequence (DNA): TGCGCCAGCAGCTCCACGGAGAGGCCCTACGAGCAGTACTTC.

This clone came up once. The chain links TRBV27 to TRBJ2-7, with 8 bases lining up with TRBD1. The CDR3 is made up of 14 amino acids. Trimming cost V 4 bases and J 2 bases; bases outside gene matches: 4. Germline CDR1 MNHEY, CDR2 SMNVEV (reference sequence). CDR3 in amino acids: CASSSRTGTYEQYF. Written as DNA, the CDR3 is TGTGCCAGCAGTTCCCGGACAGGGACCTACGAGCAGTACTTC.

The V and J genes are TRBV7-2 and TRBJ1-2; the D gene is possibly TRBD1 (5 bases). Germline loops: CDR1 SGHTA, CDR2 FQGNSA. CDR3 length: 15 amino acids. V shed 2 bases and J shed 3 bases, with 13 bases lying between them. The CDR3 bases are TGTGCCAGCAGCTTAACCTCGGCAGGGTACTATGGCTACACCTTC. Translated: CASSLTSAGYYGYTF.

This clone was detected only once. The rearrangement joins TRBV5-1 to TRBJ2-2; 10 nucleotides align to TRBD2. J lost 4 bases, V lost 4 bases, and 10 bases had no gene match. CDR3 length: 17 residues. Germline V lookup: CDR1 SGHRS, CDR2 YFSETQ. The CDR3 loop reads CASSDRTSGFLTGELFF. The CDR3, as DNA: TGCGCCAGCAGCGACCGGACTAGCGGATTCCTCACCGGGGAGCTGTTTTTT.

The J gene is TRBJ2-3, the V gene TRBV7-2; 8 bases match TRBD2. Trimming cost V 3 bases and J 5 bases; bases outside gene matches: 10. Germline V gene data show CDR1 as SGHTA and CDR2 as FQGNSA. This CDR3 spans 16 amino acids. CDR3 protein: CASSFNKLAEGDTQYF. The CDR3 region has the DNA TGTGCCAGCAGCTTCAACAAACTAGCGGAGGGAGATACGCAGTATTTT. Together with reference TRBV7-2 and TRBJ2-3, the CDR3 gives the full variable domain: GAGVSQSPSNKVTEKGKDVELRCDPISGHTALYWYRQSLGQGLEFLIYFQGNSAPDKSGLPSDRFSAERTGGSVSTLTIQRTQQEDSAVYLCASSFNKLAEGDTQYFGPGTRLTVL.

V and J are TRBV9 and TRBJ2-3, with D perhaps matching TRBD2 (7 bases). Per germline, CDR1 SGDLS and CDR2 YYNGEE. CDR3 size: 18 residues. V dropped 0 bases and J dropped 4 bases, with 21 bases sitting between them. The CDR3 DNA follows: TGTGCCAGCAGCGTAGACGTGGGGGGGCCTAAGTTGGCAGATACGCAGTATTTT. The encoded protein is CASSVDVGGPKLADTQYF.

The chain is built from TRBV6-5 and TRBJ1-4; TRBD1 matches at 8 bases. The germline CDR1 and CDR2 sequences are MNHEY and SVGAGI. The CDR3 spans 15 residues. Losses at the gene ends were 6 bases for V and 6 bases for J; bases not matched to a gene: 9. CDR3 loop: CASRKPGGLDEKLFF. For the CDR3, the DNA is TGTGCCAGCAGGAAACCAGGGGGCTTGGATGAAAAACTGTTTTTT.

The chain is built from TRBV6-5 and TRBJ1-1, with D unresolved. The V end was cut by 2 bases, the J end by 4 bases, with 11 bases between. The length of the CDR3 is 14 residues. CDR1 is MNHEY, CDR2 SVGAGI, per germline. The CDR3 nucleotides are TGTGCCAGCAGTTACGGCGGGGAGGGCACTGAAGCTTTCTTT. Its protein is CASSYGGEGTEAFF.